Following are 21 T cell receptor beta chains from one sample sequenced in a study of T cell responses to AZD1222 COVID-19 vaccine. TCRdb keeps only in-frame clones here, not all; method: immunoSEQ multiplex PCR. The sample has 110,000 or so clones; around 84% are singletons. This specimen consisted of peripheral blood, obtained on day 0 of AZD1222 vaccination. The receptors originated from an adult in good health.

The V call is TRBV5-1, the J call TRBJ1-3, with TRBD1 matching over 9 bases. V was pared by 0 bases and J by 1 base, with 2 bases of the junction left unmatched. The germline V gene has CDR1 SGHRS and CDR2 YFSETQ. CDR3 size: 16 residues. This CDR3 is CASSLGGQGSGNTIYF. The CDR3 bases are TGCGCCAGCAGCTTGGGAGGACAGGGGTCTGGAAACACCATATATTTT.

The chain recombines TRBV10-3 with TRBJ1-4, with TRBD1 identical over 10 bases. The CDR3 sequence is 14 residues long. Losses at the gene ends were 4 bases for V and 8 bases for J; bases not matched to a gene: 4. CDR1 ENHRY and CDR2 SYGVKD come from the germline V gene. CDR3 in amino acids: CAISGGQGDEKLFF. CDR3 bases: TGTGCCATCAGTGGCGGACAGGGGGACGAAAAACTGTTTTTT.

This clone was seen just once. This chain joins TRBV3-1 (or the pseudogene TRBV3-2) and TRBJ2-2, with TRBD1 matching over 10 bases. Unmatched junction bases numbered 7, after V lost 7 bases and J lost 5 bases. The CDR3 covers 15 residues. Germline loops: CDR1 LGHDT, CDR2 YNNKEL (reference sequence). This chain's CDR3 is CASTPTGGYTGELFF. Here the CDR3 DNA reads TGTGCCAGCACCCCGACAGGGGGCTATACCGGGGAGCTGTTTTTT.

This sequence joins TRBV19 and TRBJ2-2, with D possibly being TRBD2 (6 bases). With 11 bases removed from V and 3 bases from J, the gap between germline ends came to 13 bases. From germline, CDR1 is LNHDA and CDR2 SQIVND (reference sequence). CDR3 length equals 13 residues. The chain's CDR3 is CAAGAGYTGELFF. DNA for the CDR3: TGTGCCGCAGGCGCGGGGTACACCGGGGAGCTGTTTTTT.

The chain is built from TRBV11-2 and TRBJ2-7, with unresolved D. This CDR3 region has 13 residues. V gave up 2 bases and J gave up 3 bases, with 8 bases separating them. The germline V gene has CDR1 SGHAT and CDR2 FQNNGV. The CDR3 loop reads CASSLSRGYEQYF. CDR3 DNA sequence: TGTGCCAGCAGCTTAAGCCGAGGCTACGAGCAGTACTTC.

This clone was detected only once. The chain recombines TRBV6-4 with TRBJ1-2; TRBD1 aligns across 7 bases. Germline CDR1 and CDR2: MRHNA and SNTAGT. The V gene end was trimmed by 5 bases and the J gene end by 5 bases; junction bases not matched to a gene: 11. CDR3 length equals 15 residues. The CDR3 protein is CASSPEGALPYGYTF. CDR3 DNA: TGTGCCAGCAGTCCCGAGGGGGCTCTCCCATATGGCTACACCTTC.

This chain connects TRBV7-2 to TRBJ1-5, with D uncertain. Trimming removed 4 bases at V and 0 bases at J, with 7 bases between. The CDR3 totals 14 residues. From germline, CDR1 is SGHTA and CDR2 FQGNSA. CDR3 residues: CASSSLYSNQPQHF. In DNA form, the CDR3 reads TGTGCCAGCAGCTCCCTTTATAGCAATCAGCCCCAGCATTTT.

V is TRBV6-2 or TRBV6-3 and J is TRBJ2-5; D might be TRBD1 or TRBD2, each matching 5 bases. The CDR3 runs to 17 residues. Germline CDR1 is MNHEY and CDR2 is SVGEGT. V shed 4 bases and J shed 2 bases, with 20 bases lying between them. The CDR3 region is CASSLRQRGATQETQYF. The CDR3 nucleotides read TGTGCCAGCAGTTTACGTCAGCGAGGGGCTACTCAAGAGACCCAGTACTTC.

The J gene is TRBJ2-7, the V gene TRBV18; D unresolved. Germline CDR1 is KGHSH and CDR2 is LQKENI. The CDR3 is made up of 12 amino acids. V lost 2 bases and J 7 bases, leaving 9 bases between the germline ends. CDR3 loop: CASSPGPREQYF. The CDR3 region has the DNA TGTGCCAGCTCACCAGGACCTAGAGAGCAGTACTTC.

CDR3 residues: CASSPQGRFSGYTF. The CDR3 bases are TGTGCCAGCAGCCCCCAGGGGAGGTTCTCTGGCTACACCTTC. V usage is TRBV3-1 (or the pseudogene TRBV3-2) and J usage is TRBJ1-2, with D perhaps TRBD1 (6 bases). Germline assignment: CDR1 LGHDT and CDR2 YNNKEL (reference sequence). The V end was cut by 4 bases, the J end by 7 bases, with 16 bases between. This CDR3 is 14 amino acids long.

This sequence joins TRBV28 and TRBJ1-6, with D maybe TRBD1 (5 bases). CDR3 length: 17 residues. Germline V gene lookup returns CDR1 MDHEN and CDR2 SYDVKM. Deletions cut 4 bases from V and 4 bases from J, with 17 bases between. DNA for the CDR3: TGTGCCAGCAGTTGGCTCGGGGCAGGGCAGTATAATTCACCCCTCCACTTT. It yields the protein CASSWLGAGQYNSPLHF.

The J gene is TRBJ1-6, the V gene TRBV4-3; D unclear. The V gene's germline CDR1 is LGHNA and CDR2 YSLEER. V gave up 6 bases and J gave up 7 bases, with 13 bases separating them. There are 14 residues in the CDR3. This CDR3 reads CASSPGRGNSPLHF. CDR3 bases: TGCGCCAGCAGTCCGGGCCGCGGGAATTCACCCCTCCACTTT.

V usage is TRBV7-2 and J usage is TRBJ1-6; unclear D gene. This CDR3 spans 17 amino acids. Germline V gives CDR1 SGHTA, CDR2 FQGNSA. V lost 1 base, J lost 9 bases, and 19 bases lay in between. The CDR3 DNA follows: TGTGCCAGCAGCTTAGTTTCCGGCTACAGATACCCTTCACCCCTCCACTTT. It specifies CASSLVSGYRYPSPLHF.

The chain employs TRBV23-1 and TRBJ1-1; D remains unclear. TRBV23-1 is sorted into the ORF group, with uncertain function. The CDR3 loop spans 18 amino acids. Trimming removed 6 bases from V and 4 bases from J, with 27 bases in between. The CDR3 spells CASSQIREFGEPGTEAFF. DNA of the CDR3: TGCGCCAGCAGCCAGATTCGGGAGTTTGGAGAGCCGGGCACTGAAGCTTTCTTT.

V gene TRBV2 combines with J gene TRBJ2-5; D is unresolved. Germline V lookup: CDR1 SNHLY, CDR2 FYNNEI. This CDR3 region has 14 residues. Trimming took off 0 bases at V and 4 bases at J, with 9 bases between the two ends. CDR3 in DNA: TGTGCCAGCAGTGAAGCTGCGGTGGGAGAGACCCAGTACTTC. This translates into CASSEAAVGETQYF.

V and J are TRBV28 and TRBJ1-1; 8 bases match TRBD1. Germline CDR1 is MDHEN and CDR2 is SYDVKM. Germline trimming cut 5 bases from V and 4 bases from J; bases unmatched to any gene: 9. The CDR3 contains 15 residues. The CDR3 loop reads CASSRVMTGVTEAFF. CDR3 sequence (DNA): TGTGCCAGCAGTCGGGTAATGACAGGGGTCACTGAAGCTTTCTTT.

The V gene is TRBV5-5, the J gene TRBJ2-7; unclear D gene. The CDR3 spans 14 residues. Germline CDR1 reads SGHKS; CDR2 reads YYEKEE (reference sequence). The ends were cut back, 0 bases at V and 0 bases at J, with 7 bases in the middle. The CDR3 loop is CASSLGRSSYEQYF. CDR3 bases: TGTGCCAGCAGCTTGGGGCGGAGCTCCTACGAGCAGTACTTC.

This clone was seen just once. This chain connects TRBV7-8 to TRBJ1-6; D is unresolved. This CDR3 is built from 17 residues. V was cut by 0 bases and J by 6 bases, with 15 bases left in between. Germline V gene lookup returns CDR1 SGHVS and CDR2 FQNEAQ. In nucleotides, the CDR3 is TGTGCCAGCAGCTTAGCGTACCCAAACGTGGGTAATTCACCCCTCCACTTT. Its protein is CASSLAYPNVGNSPLHF.

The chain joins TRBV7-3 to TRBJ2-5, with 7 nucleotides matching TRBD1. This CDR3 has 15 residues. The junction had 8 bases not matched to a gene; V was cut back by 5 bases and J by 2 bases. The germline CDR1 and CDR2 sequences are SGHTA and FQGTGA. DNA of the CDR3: TGTGCCAGCAGCATACAGGGGACCCCACAAGAGACCCAGTACTTC. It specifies CASSIQGTPQETQYF.

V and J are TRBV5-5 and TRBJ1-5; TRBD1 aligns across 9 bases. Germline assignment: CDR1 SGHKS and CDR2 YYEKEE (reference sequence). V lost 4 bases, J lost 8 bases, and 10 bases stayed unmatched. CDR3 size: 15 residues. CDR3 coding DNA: TGTGCCAGCAGCCTGGGACAGGGCAGTTTTGAGCCCCAGCATTTT. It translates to CASSLGQGSFEPQHF.

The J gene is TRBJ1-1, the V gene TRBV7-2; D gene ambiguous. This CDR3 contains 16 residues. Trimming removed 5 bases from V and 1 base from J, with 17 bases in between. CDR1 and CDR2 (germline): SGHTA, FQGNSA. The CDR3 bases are TGTGCCAGCAGCGCATGGACTCGATCGAGGAACACTGAAGCTTTCTTT. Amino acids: CASSAWTRSRNTEAFF.